One sample yielded the 23 T cell receptor beta chains listed below, sequenced in a study of spatial heterogeneity in lung cancer. Time point noted: sample taken at primary tumor resection. Frozen PBMC, nontumor lung or tumor provided whole RNA, which was sequenced unsorted. A single record per CDR3 protein comes from TCRdb applying MiXCR to the 5' RACE reads. Of several thousand distinct CDR3 sequences listed, 24% are singletons. Here the sequenced sample was PBMCs, taken at surgery. The source is a female donor with early-stage non-small cell lung cancer.

On this clonotype itself: This beta chain is a stray sequence in a library constructed for alpha chains; its clone size is not meaningful. The chain is built from TRBV6-1 and TRBJ2-3; D is unclear. This CDR3 spans 15 amino acids. Trimming left V 5 bases short and J 2 bases short, with 14 bases between. CDR1 MNHNS and CDR2 SASEGT come from the germline V gene. The chain's CDR3 is CASSSPKSTTDTQYF. In nucleotides, the CDR3 is TGTGCCAGCAGTTCCCCCAAATCCACCACAGATACGCAGTATTTT.

The table lists this clonotype with a few counts. Found in a library prepared for alpha chains, this beta chain is an off-target read, and its abundance has little meaning. This chain links TRBV20-1 with TRBJ2-5, with 7 bases matching TRBD1. Germline V gives CDR1 DFQATT, CDR2 SNEGSKA (reference sequence). V lost 3 bases to trimming and J lost 2 bases; unmatched junction nucleotides: 6. The CDR3 is 14 residues long. The CDR3 DNA sequence: TGCAGTGCTAGGAGTGGGGGACAGCAAGAGACCCAGTACTTC. Amino acid sequence: CSARSGGQQETQYF.

This clonotype has only a few counts. The library was prepared for alpha chains; this beta chain is a stray read, so its frequency means little. The rearrangement uses TRBV29-1 and TRBJ2-5; TRBD1 might be the D (5 bases). There are 15 residues in the CDR3. V was cut by 0 bases and J by 2 bases, with 13 bases left in between. CDR1 and CDR2 (germline): SQVTM, ANQGSEA. This CDR3 reads CSVEDSRTPQETQYF. The CDR3 DNA reads TGCAGCGTTGAAGACTCGCGGACACCACAAGAGACCCAGTACTTC.

This clonotype was found a few times. This beta chain is an unintended read in a library built for alpha chains; its size means little. The CDR3, as DNA: TGCGCCAGCAGCCAAGGGCTGGGACAGGGGCCCTACAATGAGCAGTTCTTC. It is translated as CASSQGLGQGPYNEQFF. The rearrangement links TRBV4-3 to TRBJ2-1; 10 positions agree with TRBD1. This CDR3 is 17 amino acids long. Germline lookup yields CDR1 LGHNA and CDR2 YSLEER. Germline trimming cut 1 base from V and 2 bases from J; bases unmatched to any gene: 5.

This clonotype was detected a few times. Found in a library prepared for alpha chains, this beta chain is an off-target read, and its abundance has little meaning. The V and J genes are TRBV28 and TRBJ2-1, with TRBD1 matching 12 bases. The length of the CDR3 is 18 residues. Germline-derived CDR1 and CDR2 are MDHEN and SYDVKM. The junction had 8 bases not matched to a gene; V was cut back by 2 bases and J by 3 bases. The CDR3 spells CASSLGGQGARNYNEQFF. CDR3 DNA: TGTGCCAGCAGTTTAGGGGGACAGGGGGCTCGGAACTACAATGAGCAGTTCTTC.

To note about this clonotype: This beta chain is a stray sequence in a library constructed for alpha chains; its clone size is not meaningful. The rearrangement uses TRBV7-8 and TRBJ2-1, with TRBD1 as a possible D gene (7 bases). The CDR3 is made up of 16 amino acids. The V gene lost 5 bases and the J gene lost 3 bases, with 17 bases spanning the gap. Germline V gene sequence: CDR1 SGHVS, CDR2 FQNEAQ. CDR3 protein: CASSAYRQGGYNEQFF. The CDR3 nucleotides are TGTGCCAGCAGCGCCTACCGACAGGGAGGCTACAATGAGCAGTTCTTC.

This clonotype is categorized as medium-sized (0.01 to 0.1%). This beta chain lies outside the target of a library built for alpha chains; its clone size means little. The rearrangement uses TRBV19 and TRBJ2-5; D not resolved. This CDR3 has 11 amino acids. Germline V gene data show CDR1 as LNHDA and CDR2 as SQIVND (reference sequence). V dropped 5 bases and J dropped 9 bases, with 10 bases sitting between them. The CDR3 DNA sequence: TGTGCCAGTAGTGACGGACGGGCCCAGTACTTC. Encoded protein: CASSDGRAQYF.

As concerns this clonotype: Found in a library prepared for alpha chains, this beta chain is an off-target read, and its abundance has little meaning. This chain joins TRBV11-3 and TRBJ1-1; D remains ambiguous. The CDR3 loop spans 13 amino acids. The V gene's germline CDR1 is SGHNT and CDR2 YENEEA. Trimming removed 2 bases from V and 0 bases from J, with 4 bases in between. CDR3 in amino acids: CASSLLMNTEAFF. The DNA for the CDR3 is TGTGCCAGCAGCTTATTAATGAACACTGAAGCTTTCTTT.

The table lists this clonotype with a few counts. Since it is a stray read in a library aimed at alpha chains, this beta chain has a size that is not meaningful. The chain joins TRBV11-2 to TRBJ2-2; 11 positions agree with TRBD2. The germline gives CDR1 SGHAT, CDR2 FQNNGV. The CDR3 contains 16 residues. The V gene end was trimmed by 5 bases and the J gene end by 7 bases; junction bases not matched to a gene: 9. CDR3 loop: CASSPVGSGRVGELFF. DNA of the CDR3: TGTGCCAGCAGCCCCGTCGGTAGCGGGAGGGTCGGGGAGCTGTTTTTT.

Sample share makes this clonotype medium-sized. A library prepared for alpha chains yielded this beta chain as an off-target read; its size is of little meaning. The genes are TRBV6-2 or TRBV6-3 and TRBJ2-7, with 11 bases lining up with TRBD2. The CDR3 is 18 residues long. Germline V gene lookup returns CDR1 MNHEY and CDR2 SVGEGT. Germline trimming cut 5 bases from V and 7 bases from J; bases unmatched to any gene: 19. The CDR3 here is CASSLAASRLAGIIEQYF. CDR3 coding DNA: TGTGCCAGCAGTCTCGCCGCATCTCGACTAGCGGGAATTATAGAGCAGTACTTC.

In this sample, this clonotype turned up a few times. Since it is a stray read in a library aimed at alpha chains, this beta chain has a size that is not meaningful. The chain is built from TRBV15 and TRBJ2-3, with 9 nucleotides matching TRBD2. This CDR3 contains 16 residues. V lost 3 bases and J lost 4; bases outside the gene matches: 8. Germline lookup yields CDR1 LNHNV and CDR2 YYDKDF (reference sequence). The CDR3 loop reads CATSSLAGSSPDTQYF. DNA of the CDR3: TGTGCCACCAGCAGTCTAGCGGGGAGCTCCCCAGATACGCAGTATTTT.

This clonotype was seen more than once but under ten times. The library was designed around alpha chains, so this beta chain is a stray read whose abundance carries little weight. The chain links TRBV10-3 to TRBJ2-3, with a possible D match to TRBD1 (6 bases). The V end lost 5 bases, the J end lost 6 bases, and 15 bases lay between the germline ends. The V gene's germline CDR1 is ENHRY and CDR2 SYGVKD. This CDR3 is built from 14 residues. CDR3 in amino acids: CAISRTGPSDTQYF. The CDR3 DNA is TGTGCCATCAGTAGAACAGGGCCCTCGGATACGCAGTATTTT.

As concerns this clonotype: This beta chain was picked up by a library intended for alpha chains and is off target, so its count carries little meaning. The chain joins TRBV28 to TRBJ2-7, with D perhaps matching TRBD2 (6 bases). The CDR3 loop spans 14 amino acids. CDR1 is MDHEN and CDR2 is SYDVKM in the germline V gene. V was trimmed by 7 bases and J by 0 bases, leaving 13 bases between them. The CDR3, as DNA: TGTGCCAGCACAATAGCGGTGGACTCCTACGAGCAGTACTTC. Amino acids: CASTIAVDSYEQYF.

In its sample, this clonotype was seen a few times. This beta chain appears as a stray read in a library generated for alpha chains; its size is not informative. V usage is TRBV20-1 and J usage is TRBJ2-2; D gene ambiguous. This CDR3 is built from 11 residues. Trimming cost V 6 bases and J 4 bases, with 6 bases left between them. Germline loops: CDR1 DFQATT, CDR2 SNEGSKA (reference sequence). The CDR3 bases are TGCAGTGCCAGATTCACCGGGGAGCTGTTTTTT. Translated, it gives CSARFTGELFF.

As concerns this clonotype: This beta chain lies outside the target of a library built for alpha chains; its clone size means little. CDR3 in amino acids: CSVAGGSGANVLTF. The DNA of the CDR3 is TGCAGCGTTGCAGGGGGCTCCGGGGCCAACGTCCTGACTTTC. The chain employs TRBV29-1 and TRBJ2-6; 8 bases are a match to TRBD1. The V and J ends lost 4 bases and 4 bases, in that order; junction bases with no gene match: 3. The CDR3 contains 14 residues. Germline CDR1 SQVTM, CDR2 ANQGSEA.

Concerning this clonotype itself: For a library built for alpha chains, this beta chain is a stray read; little rests on its size. V and J are TRBV30 and TRBJ2-2; 13 nucleotides match TRBD2. CDR1 and CDR2 from the germline V gene are GTSNPN and SVGIG (reference sequence). The CDR3 is 15 residues long. The ends lost 6 bases at V and 8 bases at J; junction bases unmatched: 9. This CDR3 reads CACKPGLAGSGELFF. The DNA for the CDR3 is TGTGCCTGCAAGCCGGGACTAGCGGGGTCGGGGGAGCTGTTTTTT. The complete variable domain, with remaining parts taken from reference TRBV30 and TRBJ2-2, reads SQTIHQWPATLVQPVGSPLSLECTVEGTSNPNLYWYRQAAGRGLQLLFYSVGIGQISSEVPQNLSASRPQDRQFILSSKKLLLSDSGFYLCACKPGLAGSGELFFGEGSRLTVL.

This clonotype is labeled medium-sized. This beta chain represents an off-target read in a library built for alpha chains; its size is of limited meaning. The chain joins TRBV19 to TRBJ2-3, with a weak D call TRBD2 (7 bases). CDR3 size: 17 residues. From germline, CDR1 is LNHDA and CDR2 SQIVND (reference sequence). V shed 5 bases and J shed 0 bases, with 18 bases lying between them. CDR3 amino acids: CASSLTGRATSTDTQYF. CDR3 nucleotide sequence: TGTGCCAGTAGTCTCACAGGGAGGGCTACTAGCACAGATACGCAGTATTTT.

In this sample, this clonotype turned up a few times. This beta chain slipped into a library made for alpha chains as a stray read, so its size is not meaningful. The chain uses TRBV7-9 and TRBJ2-1; D may be TRBD2 (6 bases). Deletions cut 2 bases from V and 0 bases from J, with 8 bases between. CDR1 and CDR2 (germline): SEHNR, FQNEAQ (reference sequence). This CDR3 has 15 amino acids. DNA for the CDR3: TGTGCCAGCAGCTTAATGCGGGGCTCCTACAATGAGCAGTTCTTC. Translated: CASSLMRGSYNEQFF.

This clonotype has more than one count but fewer than ten. Since it is a stray read in a library aimed at alpha chains, this beta chain has a size that is not meaningful. The rearrangement links TRBV28 to TRBJ2-1; 9 bases map to TRBD1. Looked up from germline, CDR1 is MDHEN and CDR2 is SYDVKM. The CDR3 is made up of 15 amino acids. The V gene end was trimmed by 4 bases and the J gene end by 2 bases; junction bases not matched to a gene: 3. The CDR3 DNA is TGTGCCAGCAGTTACTGGGACAGGGCCTACAATGAGCAGTTCTTC. This translates into CASSYWDRAYNEQFF.

Concerning this clonotype: This beta chain turned up in a library designed for alpha chains; as an off-target read, its abundance says little. The chain has TRBV29-1 and TRBJ2-3, with TRBD2 matching over 12 bases. V shed 5 bases, J shed 0 bases, and the junction held 6 bases outside the gene matches. The CDR3 is 16 amino acids. Germline CDR1 is SQVTM and CDR2 is ANQGSEA. For the CDR3, the DNA is TGCAGCGTTTCACCTAGCGGGAGGGTTAGCACAGATACGCAGTATTTT. Residues: CSVSPSGRVSTDTQYF.

This clonotype is termed medium-sized. The library was prepared for alpha chains; this beta chain is a stray read, so its frequency means little. The chain joins TRBV11-2 to TRBJ2-7; TRBD1 agrees at 7 bases. Losses at the gene ends were 1 base for V and 2 bases for J; bases not matched to a gene: 2. The CDR3 covers 14 residues. Germline V gives CDR1 SGHAT, CDR2 FQNNGV. The CDR3 protein is CASSLVTGTYEQYF. CDR3 in DNA: TGTGCCAGCAGCTTAGTGACAGGGACCTACGAGCAGTACTTC.

A few counts support this clonotype. Since the library was made to target alpha chains, this beta chain is a stray read and its abundance is not meaningful. This chain connects TRBV27 to TRBJ1-4; 7 bases agree with TRBD1. CDR1 and CDR2 from the germline V gene are MNHEY and SMNVEV (reference sequence). The J segment lost 2 bases and the V segment lost 6 bases, leaving 9 bases of the junction unmatched. The CDR3 is 16 amino acids. The CDR3: CASSRGGKGTNEKLFF. The CDR3 nucleotides read TGTGCCAGCAGCAGAGGGGGCAAAGGGACTAATGAAAAACTGTTTTTT.

This clonotype was picked up one time. In a library made to pick up alpha chains, this beta chain is a stray read with a size that means little. The rearrangement uses TRBV28 and TRBJ2-7; 7 nucleotides match TRBD2. V lost 6 bases to trimming and J lost 7 bases; unmatched junction nucleotides: 9. Germline V CDR1 and CDR2: MDHEN, SYDVKM. This CDR3 has 13 amino acids. CDR3 coding DNA: TGTGCCAGCAGCAAGCGGGGTCCATGGGAGCAGTACTTC. It translates to CASSKRGPWEQYF.